This record concerns one T cell receptor beta chain sequence. The antigen is undetermined. Trimming removed 0 bases at V and 2 bases at J, with 11 bases between. CDR1 is MNHEY, CDR2 SVGAGI, per germline. The CDR3 sequence is 16 residues long. The sample belongs to a study of T cell responses to AZD1222 COVID-19 vaccine. Only in-frame clones appear in the TCRdb table, and some are missing; sequencing was by immunoSEQ multiplex PCR. The table lists around 140,000 clones, about 82% of them singletons. Whole-study results and caveats: Most donors were white British, females outnumbered males, and clonal diversity was possibly underestimated. Spike was spanned by vaccine-associated CD4 TCRs, with dominance at 160-218 and 743-854.

The receptor comes from an adult who received the MenACWY meningococcal vaccine as a control. The J gene is TRBJ1-3, the V gene TRBV6-5; D is unresolved. This specimen consisted of peripheral blood, obtained 28 days after the second dose of the MenACWY control vaccine. The CDR3 DNA follows: TGTGCCAGCAGTTACTCGAACACTCTGACTGGAAACACCATATATTTT. Residues: CASSYSNTLTGNTIYF.